The 18 T cell receptor beta chains in this list originate from one sample, sequenced in a study of blood T cell repertoires in COVID-19. Clones were read by immunoSEQ multiplex PCR, and TCRdb kept only the in-frame ones, dropping some. Of tens of thousands of clones detected, approximately 83% appear once; the ten largest clones hold less than 45%. The sequenced sample was peripheral blood. The receptors were gathered from a man aged 80 or over with acute or convalescent COVID-19.

This chain joins TRBV4-1 and TRBJ2-1; TRBD1 matches at 8 bases. CDR1 is MGHRA and CDR2 is YSYEKL in the germline V gene. J lost 8 bases, V lost 0 bases, and 6 bases had no gene match. This CDR3 region has 15 residues. CDR3 sequence: CASSQDRGQVDEQFF. The DNA for the CDR3 is TGCGCCAGCAGCCAAGACAGGGGGCAGGTTGATGAGCAGTTCTTC.

About this clone itself: Other DNA sequences in this sample translate to the same CDR3. The chain uses TRBV7-9 and TRBJ1-4; possible D gene TRBD1, 5 bases. This CDR3 spans 15 amino acids. CDR1 is SEHNR, CDR2 FQNEAQ, per germline (reference sequence). V lost 5 bases to trimming and J lost 0 bases, with 10 bases between them. The CDR3 loop is CASSLGTATNEKLFF. The DNA of the CDR3 is TGTGCCAGCAGCCTCGGGACTGCAACTAATGAAAAACTGTTTTTT.

V usage is TRBV7-2 and J usage is TRBJ2-5; 9 positions match TRBD1. The V gene's germline CDR1 is SGHTA and CDR2 FQGNSA. With V trimmed by 1 base and J by 5 bases, 11 bases remained unmatched. This CDR3 contains 17 residues. The CDR3 nucleotides are TGTGCCAGCAGCTTAGTACCCCCGGGACAGGGTGGGGAGACCCAGTACTTC. This sequence encodes CASSLVPPGQGGETQYF.

This chain uses TRBV28 with TRBJ2-5; D unresolved. Trimming removed 4 bases at V and 1 base at J, with 7 bases between. CDR3 length: 13 residues. Germline V gene data show CDR1 as MDHEN and CDR2 as SYDVKM. The CDR3 nucleotides read TGTGCCAGCAGTTCCCGTCCCCAAGAGACCCAGTACTTC. Translation gives CASSSRPQETQYF.

This chain links TRBV5-1 with TRBJ1-1; 7 nucleotides align to TRBD1. CDR1 and CDR2 from the germline V gene are SGHRS and YFSETQ. This CDR3 contains 12 residues. Unmatched junction bases numbered 5, after V lost 4 bases and J lost 8 bases. CDR3 nucleotides: TGCGCCAGCAGCGCGGACAGGTTCGAAGCTTTCTTT. This gives the protein CASSADRFEAFF.

The chain recombines TRBV7-2 with TRBJ2-2; 8 bases align to TRBD1. The CDR3 extends over 14 amino acids. Germline lookup yields CDR1 SGHTA and CDR2 FQGNSA. The trim removed 7 bases at V and 4 bases at J, leaving 5 bases unmatched. Here the CDR3 reads CASTQGASTGELFF. The CDR3 nucleotides are TGTGCCAGCACGCAGGGGGCTAGCACCGGGGAGCTGTTTTTT.

The chain has TRBV5-1 and TRBJ2-2; a weak D match, TRBD1 (5 bases). There are 16 residues in the CDR3. Trimming removed 2 bases from V and 2 bases from J, with 13 bases in between. Per the germline V gene, CDR1 is SGHRS and CDR2 is YFSETQ. The CDR3, as DNA: TGCGCCAGCAGCTTTGAACCAGGGCTAAACACCGGGGAGCTGTTTTTT. It yields the protein CASSFEPGLNTGELFF.

The J gene is TRBJ1-2, the V gene TRBV11-2, with 8 positions matching TRBD1. The germline gives CDR1 SGHAT, CDR2 FQNNGV. The CDR3 has 14 amino acids. V trimming: 1 base; J trimming: 5 bases; junction bases outside the gene matches: 3. This chain's CDR3 is CASSLVQGAYGYTF. CDR3 DNA: TGTGCCAGCAGCTTAGTCCAGGGGGCGTATGGCTACACCTTC. Full variable domain (outside the CDR3, taken from reference TRBV11-2 and TRBJ1-2): EAGVAQSPRYKIIEKRQSVAFWCNPISGHATLYWYQQILGQGPKLLIQFQNNGVVDDSQLPKDRFSAERLKGVDSTLKIQPAKLEDSAVYLCASSLVQGAYGYTFGSGTRLTVV.

The chain couples TRBV28 to TRBJ2-3, with 8 bases that match TRBD2. The CDR3 loop spans 13 amino acids. Trimming removed 5 bases from V and 10 bases from J; junction bases left unmatched: 8. CDR1 and CDR2 from the germline V gene are MDHEN and SYDVKM. CDR3 nucleotide sequence: TGTGCCAGCAGTCAACCCGGGACTAGTTCGCAGTATTTT. Translation gives CASSQPGTSSQYF.

This chain connects TRBV3-1 (or the pseudogene TRBV3-2) to TRBJ1-1; D may be TRBD1 (6 bases). With 4 bases removed from V and 2 bases from J, the gap between germline ends came to 14 bases. The CDR3 is 15 residues long. The germline V gene encodes CDR1 LGHDT and CDR2 YNNKEL (reference sequence). The CDR3 region is CASSPPQGPNTEAFF. In DNA form, the CDR3 reads TGTGCCAGCAGCCCCCCTCAGGGGCCCAACACTGAAGCTTTCTTT.

The chain links TRBV7-2 to TRBJ2-5; 10 bases align to TRBD2. V lost 1 base and J lost 5; bases outside the gene matches: 10. Germline CDR1 is SGHTA and CDR2 is FQGNSA. The CDR3 consists of 17 residues. The CDR3 loop is CASSLESLAGARETQYF. The DNA of the CDR3 is TGTGCCAGCAGCTTAGAGTCCCTAGCGGGAGCCAGGGAGACCCAGTACTTC.

This clone appeared a few times. The rearrangement uses TRBV10-1 and TRBJ2-1, with D possibly being TRBD2 (6 bases). Looked up from germline, CDR1 is WNHNN and CDR2 is SYGVQD (reference sequence). The CDR3 has 13 amino acids. Trimming cost V 5 bases and J 9 bases, with 14 bases left between them. The CDR3 sequence is CASSLRREGEQFF. The CDR3 region has the DNA TGCGCCAGCAGTCTCCGGCGGGAAGGTGAGCAGTTCTTC.

The chain carries TRBV7-2 and TRBJ2-3; the match to TRBD2 covers 11 bases. The CDR3 is made up of 16 amino acids. In germline, CDR1 is SGHTA, CDR2 FQGNSA. V gave up 6 bases and J gave up 5 bases; unmatched junction bases: 10. The CDR3 DNA reads as TGTGCCAGCAGGCCCCTAGCGGGGGGAGGGGGAGATACGCAGTATTTT. Translated, it gives CASRPLAGGGGDTQYF.

This sequence joins TRBV7-9 and TRBJ2-5; D uncertain. The V gene's germline CDR1 is SEHNR and CDR2 FQNEAQ (reference sequence). The CDR3 covers 13 residues. Trimming took off 1 base at V and 2 bases at J, with 5 bases between the two ends. The CDR3 reads CASSLGQQETQYF. CDR3 sequence (DNA): TGTGCCAGCAGCTTAGGGCAGCAAGAGACCCAGTACTTC.

The V call is TRBV5-1, the J call TRBJ2-1, with a tentative D call TRBD1 (5 bases). V lost 0 bases and J lost 6, with 10 bases in between. The CDR3 is 14 residues long. Germline assignment: CDR1 SGHRS and CDR2 YFSETQ. This CDR3 is CASSLALGANEQFF. CDR3 coding DNA: TGCGCCAGCAGCTTGGCCCTAGGGGCCAATGAGCAGTTCTTC.

This clone came up a few times. The chain is built from TRBV12-5 and TRBJ2-2, with D perhaps matching TRBD2 (6 bases). The germline CDR1 and CDR2 sequences are LGHNT and FRNRAP. The V and J ends lost 7 bases and 7 bases respectively, with 19 bases between them. The CDR3 runs 15 residues. This chain's CDR3 is CASANYGGPGGELFF. CDR3 coding DNA: TGTGCTAGTGCCAACTACGGAGGGCCTGGCGGGGAGCTGTTTTTT.

The gene calls are TRBV6-6 and TRBJ1-1; a weak D match, TRBD1 (6 bases). Germline lookup yields CDR1 MNHNY and CDR2 SVGAGI (reference sequence). The CDR3 has 14 amino acids. The V and J ends lost 7 bases and 1 base respectively, with 13 bases between them. This CDR3 reads CASNFDRSNTEAFF. DNA for the CDR3: TGTGCCAGCAATTTCGACAGGTCGAACACTGAAGCTTTCTTT.

This rearrangement joins TRBV6-2 or TRBV6-3 to TRBJ2-1, with D perhaps matching TRBD2 (5 bases). Germline-derived CDR1 and CDR2 are MNHEY and SVGEGT. V lost 3 bases and J 14 bases, leaving 14 bases between the germline ends. There are 12 residues in the CDR3. DNA for the CDR3: TGTGCCAGCAGTTATCAGGTAGCGTTGAAGTTCTTC. Translating gives CASSYQVALKFF.